The 10 T cell receptor beta chains given below trace back to one sample, sequenced in a study of blood T cell repertoires in COVID-19. Assay: immunoSEQ multiplex PCR; the TCRdb copy retains only in-frame clones and omits some. The sample shows roughly 75,000 clones, roughly 90% of them seen only once. The source material was peripheral blood. The origin of the receptors is a man aged 60 to 69 with acute or convalescent COVID-19.

This chain connects TRBV4-2 to TRBJ2-7, with 8 bases identical to TRBD1. Per germline, CDR1 LGHNA and CDR2 YNFKEQ. CDR3 length: 15 residues. Trimming removed 0 bases from V and 1 base from J; junction bases left unmatched: 2. CDR3 residues: CASSQETGGSYEQYF. Written as DNA, the CDR3 is TGTGCCAGCAGCCAAGAAACAGGGGGATCCTACGAGCAGTACTTC.

The CDR3 region is CASSVGQGKNTEAFF. The CDR3 coding sequence is TGTGCCAGTAGTGTGGGACAGGGTAAGAACACTGAAGCTTTCTTT. The V and J genes are TRBV19 and TRBJ1-1, with 9 bases aligning to TRBD1. With 5 bases clipped from V and 1 base from J, the junction kept 5 bases outside the gene matches. CDR1 and CDR2 (germline): LNHDA, SQIVND (reference sequence). This CDR3 comprises 15 residues.

The CDR3 loop is CASSQILGDPPNEQFF. CDR3 nucleotide sequence: TGTGCCAGCAGCCAAATCTTAGGAGACCCTCCCAATGAGCAGTTCTTC. The genes are TRBV3-1 (or the pseudogene TRBV3-2) and TRBJ2-1; D unclear. Looked up from germline, CDR1 is LGHDT and CDR2 is YNNKEL (reference sequence). This CDR3 is built from 16 residues. V was shortened by 2 bases and J by 6 bases, with 17 bases between the two germline ends.

The chain recombines TRBV10-1 with TRBJ1-6; a weak D match, TRBD1 (5 bases). Germline-derived CDR1 and CDR2 are WNHNN and SYGVQD (reference sequence). V lost 3 bases to trimming and J lost 6 bases, with 9 bases between them. There are 14 residues in the CDR3. CDR3 sequence: CASSEGHVNSPLHF. The CDR3 region has the DNA TGCGCCAGCAGTGAAGGACACGTTAATTCACCCCTCCACTTT.

The J gene is TRBJ2-7, the V gene TRBV3-1 (or the pseudogene TRBV3-2); 8 positions match TRBD1. Germline trimming cut 4 bases from V and 4 bases from J; bases unmatched to any gene: 9. The germline V gene encodes CDR1 LGHDT and CDR2 YNNKEL (reference sequence). The CDR3 has 15 amino acids. The CDR3 protein is CASSRVPGQEYEQYF. In DNA form, the CDR3 reads TGTGCCAGCAGCCGAGTACCGGGACAGGAATACGAGCAGTACTTC.

The rearrangement joins TRBV6-5 to TRBJ1-1; a weak D match, TRBD1 (6 bases). The CDR3 is 14 amino acids. Trimming cost V 6 bases and J 1 base, with 12 bases left between them. The germline gives CDR1 MNHEY, CDR2 SVGAGI. CDR3 coding DNA: TGTGCCAGCAGCCCGGGACACGAGAACACTGAAGCTTTCTTT. This translates into CASSPGHENTEAFF.

This clone was recorded only once. This chain links TRBV5-4 with TRBJ1-1, with a tentative D call TRBD1 (6 bases). The germline CDR1 and CDR2 sequences are SGHNT and YYREEE (reference sequence). V was clipped by 1 base and J by 8 bases, with 12 bases between them. The CDR3 is 13 residues long. The CDR3 DNA reads as TGTGCCAGCAGCTTGATGGGGGCTTCCGAAGCTTTCTTT. This sequence encodes CASSLMGASEAFF.

The V gene is TRBV9, the J gene TRBJ2-7; TRBD2 agrees at 7 bases. Germline lookup yields CDR1 SGDLS and CDR2 YYNGEE. The length of the CDR3 is 14 residues. J was trimmed by 8 bases and V by 0 bases; bases with no gene match: 8. The CDR3 loop is CASSVGSGPTKQYF. Written as DNA, the CDR3 is TGTGCCAGCAGCGTAGGTAGCGGGCCTACGAAGCAGTACTTC.

The chain combines TRBV6-4 with TRBJ2-1; 10 positions match TRBD2. The CDR3 is 18 residues long. The germline CDR1 and CDR2 sequences are MRHNA and SNTAGT. The V and J ends lost 8 bases and 0 bases, in that order; junction bases with no gene match: 13. The CDR3 DNA is TGTGCCAGCCAAAAAACTAGCGGGATTAGGAGCTCCTACAATGAGCAGTTCTTC. Its translation is CASQKTSGIRSSYNEQFF.

J is TRBJ2-1 and V is TRBV9; 14 nucleotides line up with TRBD2. This CDR3 is 16 amino acids long. J lost 7 bases, V lost 4 bases, and 7 bases had no gene match. The germline V gene has CDR1 SGDLS and CDR2 YYNGEE. CDR3 sequence: CASSLGLAGAVNEQFF. CDR3 DNA sequence: TGTGCCAGCAGCTTGGGACTAGCGGGAGCGGTGAATGAGCAGTTCTTC.